This T cell receptor beta chain is drawn from a study of blood T cell repertoires in COVID-19. Germline-derived CDR1 and CDR2 are LNHDA and SQIVND (reference sequence). The ends lost 9 bases at V and 2 bases at J; junction bases unmatched: 2. The CDR3 has 12 residues. Libraries were prepared by immunoSEQ multiplex PCR; TCRdb keeps only in-frame clonotypes and omits some of them. There are 80,000 or so clones in the sample; about 86% occur only once, and about 18% lies in the top ten. The receptor was isolated from a human donor in a cohort sampled during active COVID-19. V is TRBV19 and J is TRBJ2-7; 9 bases match TRBD1. Specimen: peripheral blood. The CDR3 coding sequence is TGTGCCAGCCGGGACAGGGCCTACGAGCAGTACTTC. It encodes CASRDRAYEQYF.